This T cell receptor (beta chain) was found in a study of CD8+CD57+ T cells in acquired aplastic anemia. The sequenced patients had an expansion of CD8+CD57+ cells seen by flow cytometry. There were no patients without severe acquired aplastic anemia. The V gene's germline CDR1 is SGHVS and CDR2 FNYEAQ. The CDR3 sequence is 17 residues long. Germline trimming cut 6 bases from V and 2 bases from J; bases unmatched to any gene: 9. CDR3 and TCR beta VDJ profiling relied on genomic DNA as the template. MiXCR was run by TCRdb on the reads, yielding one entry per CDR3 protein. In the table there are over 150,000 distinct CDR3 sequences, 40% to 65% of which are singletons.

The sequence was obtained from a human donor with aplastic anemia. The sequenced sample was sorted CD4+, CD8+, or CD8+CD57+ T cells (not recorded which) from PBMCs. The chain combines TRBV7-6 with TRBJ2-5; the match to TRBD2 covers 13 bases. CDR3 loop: CASSLLAGGQTQETQYF. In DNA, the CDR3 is TGTGCCAGCAGTTTACTAGCGGGGGGGCAGACACAAGAGACCCAGTACTTC.